This entry describes one T cell receptor (beta chain). Its specificity is unknown. Noted treatment: around 19 received Ad26.COV2.S at low or high dose, single or two shots; about five received placebo; per-sample allocation not given. On day 63 after the first injection, vaccine and placebo recipients gave samples. Sequencing was performed with immunoSEQ multiplex PCR; in TCRdb, only in-frame clones are kept and a portion is missing. The data contain almost 400,000 clones, approximately 91% of them seen just once; the ten biggest clones take up 1.5% to 2%. The sample comes from a study of Ad26.COV2.S vaccination and SARS-CoV-2 variants. Overall study: Donor was in the COV1001 Ad26.COV2.S trial arm. General study results and limits: A substantial breadth of spike-specific CD8+ and CD4+ T cell responses after vaccination has been reported.

The source of this sequence is a person aged 18-65 years who received the Ad26.COV2.S COVID-19 vaccine or a placebo. The material was peripheral blood, obtained in a trial of Ad26.COV2.S vaccine versus placebo.

The CDR3 sequence: CASSLVSGLAGGNEQFF. For the CDR3, the DNA is TGTGCCAGCAGCTTAGTTTCGGGTCTAGCGGGGGGCAATGAGCAGTTCTTC. The chain has TRBV11-2 and TRBJ2-1, with TRBD2 matching 11 bases. V shed 1 base and J 6 bases; nucleotides not matched to a gene: 8. Looked up from germline, CDR1 is SGHAT and CDR2 is FQNNGV. The CDR3 covers 17 residues.